The 15 T cell receptor beta chains below were found in one sample sequenced in a study of human T cells and chemical hapten exposure. TCRdb reprocessed the RACE reads with MiXCR, giving one entry per CDR3 protein. The table shows roughly 36,000 distinct CDR3 sequences, with approximately 10% occurring only once. Time point reported: pre-sensitization, week 0. The treatment here: therapeutic diphenylcyclopropenone sensitization with weekly scalp DPC. Researchers extracted total RNA from unfractionated whole blood. Sequenced material: whole blood, taken in connection with sensitization to the hapten diphenylcyclopropenone (DPC). Receptor source: a man in his fifties with alopecia areata. Some clones in this sample may be carry-over from other donors' samples.

Many counts were recorded for this clonotype. The rearrangement joins TRBV6-2 or TRBV6-3 to TRBJ2-2; D may be TRBD2 (6 bases). Germline V gene data show CDR1 as MNHEY and CDR2 as SVGEGT. V lost 7 bases to trimming and J lost 4 bases, with 13 bases between them. CDR3 length: 14 amino acids. The CDR3 loop is CASTRTTPTGELFF. The CDR3 DNA reads TGTGCCAGCACCCGGACTACTCCCACCGGGGAGCTGTTTTTT.

This clonotype came up many times. CDR3 amino acids: CASSSFHRDDYNEQFF. In DNA form, the CDR3 reads TGTGCCAGCAGCTCCTTCCACCGGGACGATTACAATGAGCAGTTCTTC. The rearrangement joins TRBV7-9 to TRBJ2-1; the D gene could be TRBD1 or TRBD2 (5 bases each). The ends were cut back, 4 bases at V and 4 bases at J, with 17 bases in the middle. The CDR3 extends over 16 amino acids. Germline loops: CDR1 SEHNR, CDR2 FQNEAQ (reference sequence).

Concerning this clonotype itself: This may come from a read error, since a much larger clone is one base off. For the CDR3, the DNA is TGCGCCAGCAGCGCTGGACTAGCGGGGACCTACGAGCGGTACTTC. Amino acid sequence: CASSAGLAGTYERYF. This chain uses TRBV5-1 with TRBJ2-7, with 12 bases matching TRBD2. This CDR3 has 15 residues. Germline V gene data show CDR1 as SGHRS and CDR2 as YFSETQ.

This rearrangement joins TRBV10-3 to TRBJ1-2; D gene uncertain. Germline CDR1 and CDR2: ENHRY and SYGVKD. The ends were cut back, 4 bases at V and 2 bases at J, with 5 bases in the middle. CDR3 length: 12 residues. The CDR3 coding sequence is TGTGCCATCAGTGGGTGGAACTATGGCTACACCTTC. This codes for CAISGWNYGYTF.

This clonotype was seen repeatedly, ten times or more. This rearrangement joins TRBV20-1 to TRBJ1-5; D unclear. Germline V gene lookup returns CDR1 DFQATT and CDR2 SNEGSKA (reference sequence). The length of the CDR3 is 15 residues. Trimming stripped 3 bases from V and 4 bases from J, with 16 bases between. CDR3 nucleotides: TGCAGTGCTAGGGCGACAATCCAGAGAAATCAGCCCCAGCATTTT. It yields the protein CSARATIQRNQPQHF.

This clonotype has just a few counts. The chain recombines TRBV10-3 with TRBJ2-3; 9 bases align to TRBD1. This CDR3 comprises 16 residues. CDR1 ENHRY and CDR2 SYGVKD come from the germline V gene. Trimming took 0 bases from V and 4 from J; bases not matched to a gene: 5. CDR3 DNA sequence: TGTGCCATCAGTGAGTCGTACAGGGGGCATGCAGATACGCAGTATTTT. It codes for CAISESYRGHADTQYF.

This clonotype showed up many times. V is TRBV3-1 and J is TRBJ2-1; the match to TRBD1 covers 7 bases. This CDR3 contains 14 residues. The ends lost 2 bases at V and 7 bases at J; junction bases unmatched: 5. Germline V gene sequence: CDR1 LGHDT, CDR2 YNNKEL (reference sequence). As DNA, the CDR3 is TGTGCCAGCAGCCAACACGACAGGGAGAATGAGCAGTTCTTC. Translated, it gives CASSQHDRENEQFF.

This chain joins TRBV7-2 and TRBJ2-2; D is unclear. This CDR3 spans 16 amino acids. Germline CDR1 and CDR2: SGHTA and FQGNSA. V lost 5 bases and J 1 base, leaving 14 bases between the germline ends. CDR3 sequence: CASSLIADRNTGELFF. CDR3 sequence (DNA): TGTGCCAGCAGCCTCATCGCGGATCGGAACACCGGGGAGCTGTTTTTT.

As regards this clonotype: At one end, the junction sequence differs from germline, possibly due to a read error. The CDR3 region is CASSEIDSDF. The CDR3 DNA follows: TGTGCCAGCAGTGAAATAGACAGTGATTTT. V and J are TRBV2 and TRBJ2-3; D may be TRBD1 (5 bases). The CDR3 is 10 residues long. CDR1 and CDR2 from the germline V gene are SNHLY and FYNNEI.

By proportion, this clonotype is medium-sized (0.01 to 0.1%). The chain uses TRBV4-1 and TRBJ1-1; D may be TRBD1 (6 bases). The germline V and J ends were trimmed by 0 bases and 5 bases, with 13 bases remaining between them. This CDR3 contains 15 residues. Looked up from germline, CDR1 is MGHRA and CDR2 is YSYEKL. DNA of the CDR3: TGCGCCAGCAGCCAAGAAGGAAGGGGGTGGACTGAAGCTTTCTTT. Its protein is CASSQEGRGWTEAFF.

This clonotype was observed many times. CDR3 protein: CASSSGQNQPQHF. The CDR3 bases are TGTGCCAGCAGTTCTGGACAGAATCAGCCCCAGCATTTT. V usage is TRBV12-3 or TRBV12-4 and J usage is TRBJ1-5; TRBD1 might be the D (6 bases). Deletions cut 4 bases from V and 4 bases from J, with 8 bases between. The CDR3 has 13 amino acids.

This clonotype was picked up many times. This chain joins TRBV11-2 and TRBJ2-4; 8 positions agree with TRBD1. V dropped 8 bases and J dropped 8; count of bases not matched to a gene: 8. Germline assignment: CDR1 SGHAT and CDR2 FQNNGV. This CDR3 region has 13 residues. In DNA, the CDR3 is TGTGCCAGCGGAACAGGGGGTCGGTACATTCAGTACTTC. Its protein product is CASGTGGRYIQYF.

This clonotype appeared many times. J is TRBJ2-1 and V is TRBV20-1, with D perhaps matching TRBD2 (5 bases). The germline gives CDR1 DFQATT, CDR2 SNEGSKA (reference sequence). This CDR3 contains 13 residues. Trimming pared 5 bases from V and 5 bases from J, leaving 13 bases between. The CDR3 bases are TGCAGTGCTCTTAATTCCGGGGACAATGAGCAGTTCTTC. It encodes CSALNSGDNEQFF.

This clonotype was counted many times. J is TRBJ1-1 and V is TRBV25-1, with 7 nucleotides matching TRBD1. This CDR3 spans 13 amino acids. Germline CDR1 MGHDK, CDR2 SYGVNS. V gave up 4 bases and J gave up 6 bases; unmatched junction bases: 5. CDR3 in amino acids: CASSATGDSEAFF. The CDR3 DNA is TGTGCCAGCAGTGCAACAGGGGATTCTGAAGCTTTCTTT.

The sample holds a few counts of this clonotype. The V call is TRBV29-1, the J call TRBJ1-2; D uncertain. From germline, CDR1 is SQVTM and CDR2 ANQGSEA. The CDR3 is 13 amino acids. With 0 bases removed from V and 8 bases from J, the gap between germline ends came to 13 bases. The CDR3 spells CSVEEAGGGGYTF. CDR3 coding DNA: TGCAGCGTTGAAGAGGCCGGCGGAGGGGGCTACACCTTC.